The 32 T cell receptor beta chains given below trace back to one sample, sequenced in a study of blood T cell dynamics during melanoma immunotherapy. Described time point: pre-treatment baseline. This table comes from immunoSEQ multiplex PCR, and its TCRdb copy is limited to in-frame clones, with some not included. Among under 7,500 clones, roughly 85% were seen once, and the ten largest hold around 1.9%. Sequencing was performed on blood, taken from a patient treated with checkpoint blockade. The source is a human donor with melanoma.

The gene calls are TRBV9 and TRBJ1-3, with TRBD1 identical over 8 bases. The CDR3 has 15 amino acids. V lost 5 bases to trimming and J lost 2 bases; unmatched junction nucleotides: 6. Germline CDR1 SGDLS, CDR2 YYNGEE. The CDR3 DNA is TGTGCCAGCAGTCCGCGGACAGGGACTGGAAACACCATATATTTT. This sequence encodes CASSPRTGTGNTIYF.

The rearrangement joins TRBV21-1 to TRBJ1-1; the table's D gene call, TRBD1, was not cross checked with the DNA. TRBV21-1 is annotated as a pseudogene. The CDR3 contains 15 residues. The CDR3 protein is CASRGQTVMNTEAFF. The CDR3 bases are TGTGCCAGCAGAGGCCAAACAGTCATGAACACTGAAGCTTTCTTT.

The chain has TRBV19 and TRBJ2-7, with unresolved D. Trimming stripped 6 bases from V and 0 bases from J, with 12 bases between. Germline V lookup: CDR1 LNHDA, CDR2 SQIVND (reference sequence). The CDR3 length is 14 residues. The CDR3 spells CASSADGSSYEQYF. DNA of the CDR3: TGTGCCAGTAGCGCGGACGGCAGCTCCTACGAGCAGTACTTC.

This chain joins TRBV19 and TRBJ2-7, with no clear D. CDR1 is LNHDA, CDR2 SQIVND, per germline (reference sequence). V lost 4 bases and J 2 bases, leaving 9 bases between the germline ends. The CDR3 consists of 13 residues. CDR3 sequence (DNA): TGTGCCAGTAGTACAGCCCTAACCTACGAGCAGTACTTC. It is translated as CASSTALTYEQYF.

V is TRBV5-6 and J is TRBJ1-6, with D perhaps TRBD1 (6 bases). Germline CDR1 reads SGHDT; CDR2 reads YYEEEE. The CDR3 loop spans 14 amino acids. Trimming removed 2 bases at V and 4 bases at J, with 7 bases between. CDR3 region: CASSFGQYNSPLHF. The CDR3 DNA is TGTGCCAGCAGCTTTGGACAGTATAATTCACCCCTCCACTTT.

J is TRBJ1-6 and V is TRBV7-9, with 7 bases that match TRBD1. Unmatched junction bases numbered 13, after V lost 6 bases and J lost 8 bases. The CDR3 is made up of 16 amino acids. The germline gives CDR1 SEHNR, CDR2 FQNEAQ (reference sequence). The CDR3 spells CASRPPFRQGYSPLHF. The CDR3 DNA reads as TGTGCCAGCAGACCCCCTTTTCGACAGGGTTATTCACCCCTCCACTTT.

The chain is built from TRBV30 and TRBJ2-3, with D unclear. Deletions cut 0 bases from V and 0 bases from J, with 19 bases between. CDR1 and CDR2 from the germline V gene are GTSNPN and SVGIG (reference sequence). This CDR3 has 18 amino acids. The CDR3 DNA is TGTGCCTGGAGTGTATTATATGTGGGGTCATCTAGCACAGATACGCAGTATTTT. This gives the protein CAWSVLYVGSSSTDTQYF.

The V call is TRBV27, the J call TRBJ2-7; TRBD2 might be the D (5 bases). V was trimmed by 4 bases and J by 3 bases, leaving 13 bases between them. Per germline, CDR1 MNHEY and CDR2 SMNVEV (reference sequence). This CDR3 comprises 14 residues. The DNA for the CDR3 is TGTGCCAGCAGTTCGGAGGCAAGACGCTACGAGCAGTACTTC. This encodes CASSSEARRYEQYF.

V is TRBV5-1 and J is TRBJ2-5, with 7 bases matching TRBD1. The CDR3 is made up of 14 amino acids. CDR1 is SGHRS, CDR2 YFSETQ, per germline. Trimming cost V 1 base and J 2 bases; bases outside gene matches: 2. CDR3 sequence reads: CASSLQGVQETQYF. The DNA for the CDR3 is TGCGCCAGCAGCTTGCAGGGGGTGCAAGAGACCCAGTACTTC.

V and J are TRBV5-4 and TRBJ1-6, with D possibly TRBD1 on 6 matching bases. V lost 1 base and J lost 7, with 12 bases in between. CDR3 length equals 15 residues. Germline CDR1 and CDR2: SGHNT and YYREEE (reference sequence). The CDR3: CASSLNRERNSPLHF. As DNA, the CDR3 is TGTGCCAGCAGCTTGAACAGGGAACGGAATTCACCCCTCCACTTT.

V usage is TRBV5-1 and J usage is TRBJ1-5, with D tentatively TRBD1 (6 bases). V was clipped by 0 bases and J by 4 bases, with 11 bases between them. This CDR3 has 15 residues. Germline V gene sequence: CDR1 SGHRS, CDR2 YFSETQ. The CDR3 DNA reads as TGCGCCAGCAGCTTGGCAGGGGAAAAGAATCAGCCCCAGCATTTT. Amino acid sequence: CASSLAGEKNQPQHF.

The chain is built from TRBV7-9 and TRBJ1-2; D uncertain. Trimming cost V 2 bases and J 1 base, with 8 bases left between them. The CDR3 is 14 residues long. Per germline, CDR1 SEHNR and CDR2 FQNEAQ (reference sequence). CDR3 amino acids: CASSLSQINYGYTF. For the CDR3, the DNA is TGTGCCAGCAGCTTATCACAGATTAACTATGGCTACACCTTC.

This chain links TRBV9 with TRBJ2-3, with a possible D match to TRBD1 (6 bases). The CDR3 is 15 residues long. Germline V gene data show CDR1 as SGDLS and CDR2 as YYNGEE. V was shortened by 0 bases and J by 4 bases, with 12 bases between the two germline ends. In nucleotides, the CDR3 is TGTGCCAGCAGCGTAGGGCCAGGGGAAGCAGATACGCAGTATTTT. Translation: CASSVGPGEADTQYF.

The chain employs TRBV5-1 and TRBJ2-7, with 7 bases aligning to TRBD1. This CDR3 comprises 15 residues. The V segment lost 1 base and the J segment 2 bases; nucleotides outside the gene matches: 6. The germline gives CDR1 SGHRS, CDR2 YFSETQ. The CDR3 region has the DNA TGCGCCAGCAGCTTGCCGCGACAGGGTCCCTACGAGCAGTACTTC. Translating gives CASSLPRQGPYEQYF.

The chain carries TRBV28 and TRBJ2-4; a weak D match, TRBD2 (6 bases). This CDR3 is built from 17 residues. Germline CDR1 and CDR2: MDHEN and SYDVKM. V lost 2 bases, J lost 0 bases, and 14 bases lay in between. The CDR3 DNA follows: TGTGCCAGCAGTTTAGGGTCGGGGGATTTAGCCAAAAACATTCAGTACTTC. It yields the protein CASSLGSGDLAKNIQYF.

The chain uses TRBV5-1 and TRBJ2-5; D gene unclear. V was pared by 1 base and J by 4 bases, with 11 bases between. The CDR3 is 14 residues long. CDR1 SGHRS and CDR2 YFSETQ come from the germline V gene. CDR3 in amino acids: CASSLRGVRETQYF. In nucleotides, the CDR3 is TGCGCCAGCAGCTTGCGTGGGGTCCGAGAGACCCAGTACTTC. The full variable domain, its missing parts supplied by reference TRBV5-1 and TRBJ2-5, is KAGVTQTPRYLIKTRGQQVTLSCSPISGHRSVSWYQQTPGQGLQFLFEYFSETQRNKGNFPGRFSGRQFSNSRSEMNVSTLELGDSALYLCASSLRGVRETQYFGPGTRLLVL.

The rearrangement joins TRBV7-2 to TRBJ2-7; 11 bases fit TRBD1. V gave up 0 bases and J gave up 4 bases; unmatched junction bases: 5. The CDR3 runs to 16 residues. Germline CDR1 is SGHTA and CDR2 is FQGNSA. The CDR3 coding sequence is TGTGCCAGCAGCTTAGCGCCGGGACAGGGGGTATACGAGCAGTACTTC. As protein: CASSLAPGQGVYEQYF.

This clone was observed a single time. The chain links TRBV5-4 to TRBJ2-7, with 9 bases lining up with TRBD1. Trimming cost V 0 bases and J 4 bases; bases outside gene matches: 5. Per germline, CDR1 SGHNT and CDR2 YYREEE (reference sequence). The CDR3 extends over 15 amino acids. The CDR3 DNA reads TGTGCCAGCAGCTTGGGCGGGACAGGGCCGTACGAGCAGTACTTC. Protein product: CASSLGGTGPYEQYF.

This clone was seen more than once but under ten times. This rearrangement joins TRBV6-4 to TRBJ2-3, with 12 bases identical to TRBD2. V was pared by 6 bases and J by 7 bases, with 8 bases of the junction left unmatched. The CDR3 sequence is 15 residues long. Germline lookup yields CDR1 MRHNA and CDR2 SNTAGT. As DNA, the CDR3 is TGTGCCAGCAGCTTGACTAGCGGGGGATCTCATACGCAGTATTTT. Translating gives CASSLTSGGSHTQYF.

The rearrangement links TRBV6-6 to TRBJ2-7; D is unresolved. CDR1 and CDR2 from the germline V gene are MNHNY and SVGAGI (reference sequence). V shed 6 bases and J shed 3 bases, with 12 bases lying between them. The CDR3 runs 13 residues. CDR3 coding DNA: TGTGCCAGCAGCAACTTAGGGTACTACGAGCAGTACTTC. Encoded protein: CASSNLGYYEQYF.

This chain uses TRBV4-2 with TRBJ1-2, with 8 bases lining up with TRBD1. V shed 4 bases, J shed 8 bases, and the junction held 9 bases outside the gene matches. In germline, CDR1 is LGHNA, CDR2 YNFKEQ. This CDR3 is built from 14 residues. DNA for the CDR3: TGTGCCAGCAGCCCACCGACAGGGGAGAGGGGCTACACCTTC. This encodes CASSPPTGERGYTF.

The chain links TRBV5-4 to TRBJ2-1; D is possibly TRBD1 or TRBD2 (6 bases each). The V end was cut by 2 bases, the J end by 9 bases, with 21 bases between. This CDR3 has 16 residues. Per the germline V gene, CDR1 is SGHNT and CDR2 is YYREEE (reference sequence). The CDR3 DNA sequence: TGTGCCAGCAGCTTTACGGGGGCTGACCCAGTCTTTGAGCAGTTCTTC. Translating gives CASSFTGADPVFEQFF.

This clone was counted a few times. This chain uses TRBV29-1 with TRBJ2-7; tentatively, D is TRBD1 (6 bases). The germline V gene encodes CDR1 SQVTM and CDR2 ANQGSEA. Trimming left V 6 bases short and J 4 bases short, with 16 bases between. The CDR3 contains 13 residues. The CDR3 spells CSVAVVDSYEQYF. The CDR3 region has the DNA TGCAGCGTCGCGGTTGTGGACAGTTACGAGCAGTACTTC.

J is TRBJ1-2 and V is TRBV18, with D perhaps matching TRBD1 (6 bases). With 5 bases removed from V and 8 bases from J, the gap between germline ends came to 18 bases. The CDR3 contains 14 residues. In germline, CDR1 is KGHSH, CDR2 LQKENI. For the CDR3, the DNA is TGTGCCAGCTCAAGCGGGACACCATGGAGCGGCTACACCTTC. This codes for CASSSGTPWSGYTF.

The CDR3 here is CASSQGGETNEKLFF. DNA of the CDR3: TGTGCCAGCAGCCAGGGTGGGGAAACTAATGAAAAACTGTTTTTT. The gene calls are TRBV7-2 and TRBJ1-4, with a possible D match to TRBD1 (5 bases). Germline CDR1 is SGHTA and CDR2 is FQGNSA. There are 15 residues in the CDR3. Trimming left V 5 bases short and J 1 base short, with 11 bases between.

The CDR3 coding sequence is TGTGCCAGCAGCTTAGGGAGGTCGAGGAATACAGATACGCAGTATTTT. It is translated as CASSLGRSRNTDTQYF. V and J are TRBV11-1 and TRBJ2-3, with D perhaps TRBD2 (5 bases). V lost 1 base and J 3 bases, leaving 14 bases between the germline ends. The CDR3 is 16 amino acids. Per the germline V gene, CDR1 is SGHAT and CDR2 is FQDESV (reference sequence).

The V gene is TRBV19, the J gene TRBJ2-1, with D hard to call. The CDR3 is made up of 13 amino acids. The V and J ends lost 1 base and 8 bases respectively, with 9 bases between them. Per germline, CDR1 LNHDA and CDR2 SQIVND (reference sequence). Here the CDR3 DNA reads TGTGCCAGTAGTATAGGGAATCACTATGAGCAGTTCTTC. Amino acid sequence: CASSIGNHYEQFF.

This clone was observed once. CDR3 in amino acids: CASSDSETDTQYF. The CDR3 nucleotides read TGTGCCAGCAGTGACTCAGAAACAGATACGCAGTATTTT. This sequence joins TRBV6-4 and TRBJ2-3; D uncertain. The V gene's germline CDR1 is MRHNA and CDR2 SNTAGT. Trimming took off 0 bases at V and 3 bases at J, with 4 bases between the two ends. The CDR3 runs 13 residues.

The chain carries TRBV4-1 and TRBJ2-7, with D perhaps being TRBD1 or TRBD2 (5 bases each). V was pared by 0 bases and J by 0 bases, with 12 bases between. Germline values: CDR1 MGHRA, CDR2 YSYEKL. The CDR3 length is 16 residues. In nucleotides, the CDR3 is TGCGCCAGCAGCCAAGATTACTCGGGACCCTCCTACGAGCAGTACTTC. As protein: CASSQDYSGPSYEQYF.

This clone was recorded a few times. CDR3 sequence reads: CASLGRGRNEAFF. DNA for the CDR3: TGTGCCAGCCTTGGAAGGGGGCGGAATGAAGCTTTCTTT. The chain links TRBV27 to TRBJ1-1; 7 positions agree with TRBD1. CDR1 MNHEY and CDR2 SMNVEV come from the germline V gene (reference sequence). The V gene end was trimmed by 8 bases and the J gene end by 7 bases; junction bases not matched to a gene: 10. The CDR3 extends over 13 amino acids.

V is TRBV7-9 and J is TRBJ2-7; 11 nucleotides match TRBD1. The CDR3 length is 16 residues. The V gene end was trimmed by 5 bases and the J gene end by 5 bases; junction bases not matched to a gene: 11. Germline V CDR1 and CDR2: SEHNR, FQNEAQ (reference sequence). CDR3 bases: TGTGCCAGCAGCCCACCCTCGAGGACAGGGGGCGACGAGCAGTACTTC. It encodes CASSPPSRTGGDEQYF.

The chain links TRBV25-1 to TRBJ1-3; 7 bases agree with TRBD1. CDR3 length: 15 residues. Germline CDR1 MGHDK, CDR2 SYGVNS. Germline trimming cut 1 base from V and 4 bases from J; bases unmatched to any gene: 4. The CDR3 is CASSEFQGGGNTIYF. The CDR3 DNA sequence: TGTGCCAGCAGTGAATTTCAGGGGGGCGGAAACACCATATATTTT. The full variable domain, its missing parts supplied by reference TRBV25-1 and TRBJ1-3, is EADIYQTPRYLVIGTGKKITLECSQTMGHDKMYWYQQDPGMELHLIHYSYGVNSTEKGDLSSESTVSRIRTEHFPLTLESARPSHTSQYLCASSEFQGGGNTIYFGEGSWLTVV.